The 24 T cell receptor beta chains reported below all come from one sample, sequenced in a study of PD-L1 blockade in urothelial cancer. The assay was immunoSEQ multiplex PCR, and TCRdb's table has in-frame clones only and misses some. The sample has under 70,000 clones; roughly four fifths are singletons. The time point: pretreatment peripheral blood. Sequencing was performed on PBMCs, taken around atezolizumab (anti-PD-L1) treatment. Receptor source: an older man with urothelial cancer.

The V and J genes are TRBV4-2 and TRBJ1-2; 10 bases are shared with TRBD1. The CDR3 runs to 14 residues. The trim removed 4 bases at V and 8 bases at J, leaving 7 bases unmatched. CDR1 and CDR2 from the germline V gene are LGHNA and YNFKEQ. Here the CDR3 reads CASSLTGQGKGYTF. As DNA, the CDR3 is TGTGCCAGCAGCCTAACGGGACAGGGGAAGGGCTACACCTTC.

This clone occurred a few times. The chain joins TRBV25-1 to TRBJ1-5, with D maybe TRBD1 (5 bases). The CDR3 has 15 residues. From germline, CDR1 is MGHDK and CDR2 SYGVNS. V gave up 1 base and J gave up 5 bases, with 12 bases separating them. The CDR3: CASSEWGGSDQPQHF. For the CDR3, the DNA is TGTGCCAGCAGTGAATGGGGGGGTAGTGATCAGCCCCAGCATTTT. Full variable domain (remainder filled in from reference TRBV25-1 and TRBJ1-5): EADIYQTPRYLVIGTGKKITLECSQTMGHDKMYWYQQDPGMELHLIHYSYGVNSTEKGDLSSESTVSRIRTEHFPLTLESARPSHTSQYLCASSEWGGSDQPQHFGDGTRLSIL.

The chain joins TRBV11-2 to TRBJ1-1, with D unresolved. In germline, CDR1 is SGHAT, CDR2 FQNNGV. CDR3 size: 14 residues. The ends were cut back, 1 base at V and 5 bases at J, with 11 bases in the middle. The CDR3 DNA is TGTGCCAGCAGCTTAGCGGGAGGGCCAACTGAAGCTTTCTTT. Translated, it gives CASSLAGGPTEAFF.

The V and J genes are TRBV13 and TRBJ2-1; possible D gene TRBD2, 5 bases. V lost 5 bases and J lost 0, with 11 bases in between. CDR3 size: 15 residues. From germline, CDR1 is PRHDT and CDR2 FYEKMQ (reference sequence). In DNA form, the CDR3 reads TGTGCCAGCAGCCCGATGGGGAGCTCCTACAATGAGCAGTTCTTC. This sequence encodes CASSPMGSSYNEQFF.

The table lists this clone with a count of one. The V call is TRBV10-3, the J call TRBJ2-7; the match to TRBD2 covers 11 bases. V was clipped by 0 bases and J by 6 bases; unmatched bases: 4. This CDR3 contains 15 residues. Germline V CDR1 and CDR2: ENHRY, SYGVKD. This CDR3 reads CAISESLAGEGEQYF. CDR3 in DNA: TGTGCCATCAGTGAGTCACTAGCGGGAGAGGGCGAGCAGTACTTC.

The chain has TRBV4-3 and TRBJ2-5, with D perhaps matching TRBD2 (6 bases). The CDR3 has 15 residues. The V gene's germline CDR1 is LGHNA and CDR2 YSLEER. V lost 1 base and J 4 bases, leaving 13 bases between the germline ends. In nucleotides, the CDR3 is TGCGCCAGCAGCCAAGTTGCCGAGGAGGGAGAGACCCAGTACTTC. Translation gives CASSQVAEEGETQYF.

This clone came up once. The genes are TRBV25-1 and TRBJ2-2, with 11 positions matching TRBD2. CDR3 size: 18 residues. J lost 1 base, V lost 3 bases, and 7 bases had no gene match. The germline gives CDR1 MGHDK, CDR2 SYGVNS. The CDR3 nucleotides are TGTGCCAGCAGTGAGACTAGCGGGATGGAATTGAACACCGGGGAGCTGTTTTTT. Translation gives CASSETSGMELNTGELFF. The variable domain in full, with the rest retrieved from reference TRBV25-1 and TRBJ2-2, is EADIYQTPRYLVIGTGKKITLECSQTMGHDKMYWYQQDPGMELHLIHYSYGVNSTEKGDLSSESTVSRIRTEHFPLTLESARPSHTSQYLCASSETSGMELNTGELFFGEGSRLTVL.

The rearrangement links TRBV2 to TRBJ2-1; 9 bases align to TRBD2. The CDR3 runs to 17 residues. Germline V CDR1 and CDR2: SNHLY, FYNNEI. J lost 0 bases, V lost 1 base, and 4 bases had no gene match. Here the CDR3 DNA reads TGTGCCAGCAGTGAAGATGATAGCGGGAGCTCCTACAATGAGCAGTTCTTC. This sequence encodes CASSEDDSGSSYNEQFF. Full variable domain (remainder filled in from reference TRBV2 and TRBJ2-1): EPEVTQTPSHQVTQMGQEVILRCVPISNHLYFYWYRQILGQKVEFLVSFYNNEISEKSEIFDDQFSVERPDGSNFTLKIRSTKLEDSAMYFCASSEDDSGSSYNEQFFGPGTRLTVL.

The chain carries TRBV4-2 and TRBJ1-2; a weak D match, TRBD1 (6 bases). In germline, CDR1 is LGHNA, CDR2 YNFKEQ. Trimming left V 0 bases short and J 7 bases short, with 12 bases between. There are 14 residues in the CDR3. The CDR3 spells CASSQDVGQPGYTF. DNA of the CDR3: TGTGCCAGCAGCCAAGATGTCGGACAGCCTGGCTACACCTTC.

The CDR3 nucleotides read TGTGCCAGCAGCTTTAGCAGTGACAATGAGCAGTTCTTC. Translating gives CASSFSSDNEQFF. The chain is built from TRBV7-3 and TRBJ2-1; D is undetermined. Germline V gene sequence: CDR1 SGHTA, CDR2 FQGTGA. The CDR3 has 13 amino acids. Trimming took off 3 bases at V and 5 bases at J, with 8 bases between the two ends.

This clone was counted only a few times. J is TRBJ2-1 and V is TRBV4-2, with D possibly being TRBD2 (6 bases). V was cut by 4 bases and J by 7 bases, with 14 bases left in between. The CDR3 spans 14 residues. The germline gives CDR1 LGHNA, CDR2 YNFKEQ. The CDR3 here is CASSPAGRGNEQFF. As DNA, the CDR3 is TGTGCCAGCAGCCCCGCGGGACGGGGAAATGAGCAGTTCTTC.

There are a few counts of this clone. The chain couples TRBV6-5 to TRBJ1-1; D not certain. This CDR3 has 13 amino acids. Looked up from germline, CDR1 is MNHEY and CDR2 is SVGAGI. V shed 3 bases and J shed 3 bases, with 8 bases lying between them. CDR3 residues: CASSYRGHTEAFF. Written as DNA, the CDR3 is TGTGCCAGCAGTTATAGAGGGCACACTGAAGCTTTCTTT.

The rearrangement links TRBV5-4 to TRBJ1-2, with 7 bases aligning to TRBD1. The CDR3 length is 14 residues. The germline CDR1 and CDR2 sequences are SGHNT and YYREEE (reference sequence). V shed 0 bases and J 7 bases; nucleotides not matched to a gene: 6. The CDR3 spells CASSLGQGSGGYTF. Here the CDR3 DNA reads TGTGCCAGCAGCTTGGGACAGGGATCTGGTGGCTACACCTTC.

This clone was observed a single time. The genes are TRBV7-6 and TRBJ2-2, with 8 bases lining up with TRBD2. Germline V gene lookup returns CDR1 SGHVS and CDR2 FNYEAQ. The ends lost 5 bases at V and 7 bases at J; junction bases unmatched: 12. The CDR3 consists of 16 residues. The CDR3 coding sequence is TGTGCCAGCAGCCCCGGGCCAGCGGGAGACCTCGGGGAGCTGTTTTTT. It encodes CASSPGPAGDLGELFF. Full variable domain (missing parts from reference TRBV7-6 and TRBJ2-2): GAGVSQSPRYKVTKRGQDVALRCDPISGHVSLYWYRQALGQGPEFLTYFNYEAQQDKSGLPNDRFSAERPEGSISTLTIQRTEQRDSAMYRCASSPGPAGDLGELFFGEGSRLTVL.

The chain employs TRBV6-5 and TRBJ2-2; possible D gene TRBD2, 5 bases. This CDR3 contains 15 residues. Germline values: CDR1 MNHEY, CDR2 SVGAGI. Between the trimmed V and J ends, which lost 6 bases and 4 bases, there was a span of 15 bases. The CDR3 DNA reads as TGTGCCAGCAGGCCCCTCGGACTTACCACCGGGGAGCTGTTTTTT. Its translation is CASRPLGLTTGELFF.

J is TRBJ2-7 and V is TRBV6-5, with D perhaps TRBD2 (5 bases). Trimming stripped 2 bases from V and 0 bases from J, with 8 bases between. CDR1 and CDR2 from the germline V gene are MNHEY and SVGAGI. This CDR3 region has 14 residues. The chain's CDR3 is CASSYGESSYEQYF. The DNA for the CDR3 is TGTGCCAGCAGTTACGGGGAGAGCTCCTACGAGCAGTACTTC.

The chain links TRBV5-1 to TRBJ2-1; 9 positions match TRBD1. J was trimmed by 8 bases and V by 7 bases; bases with no gene match: 13. Germline V CDR1 and CDR2: SGHRS, YFSETQ. CDR3 length: 15 amino acids. For the CDR3, the DNA is TGCGCCAGCGGAACTTTGGACAGGGGTGGTCATGAGCAGTTCTTC. Protein product: CASGTLDRGGHEQFF.

This rearrangement joins TRBV9 to TRBJ2-2; D is ambiguous. The CDR3 contains 13 residues. Germline V lookup: CDR1 SGDLS, CDR2 YYNGEE. Trimming took off 0 bases at V and 4 bases at J, with 4 bases between the two ends. The CDR3 loop is CASSVDGTGELFF. The CDR3 nucleotides read TGTGCCAGCAGCGTAGACGGCACCGGGGAGCTGTTTTTT.

This clone was detected only once. The CDR3 here is CASSPSGQGITPQHF. The CDR3 DNA is TGTGCCAGCAGCCCTTCCGGACAGGGGATTACCCCCCAGCATTTT. The chain is built from TRBV6-5 and TRBJ1-5; TRBD1 aligns across 9 bases. V shed 6 bases and J 10 bases; nucleotides not matched to a gene: 13. The CDR3 has 15 residues. The germline gives CDR1 MNHEY, CDR2 SVGAGI.

This clone has just one count. The rearrangement joins TRBV5-6 to TRBJ1-2; 11 bases agree with TRBD1. Germline lookup yields CDR1 SGHDT and CDR2 YYEEEE. There are 12 residues in the CDR3. With V trimmed by 3 bases and J by 8 bases, 0 bases remained unmatched. This chain's CDR3 is CASSWTGGGYTF. The DNA for the CDR3 is TGTGCCAGCAGCTGGACAGGGGGCGGCTACACCTTC.

The chain uses TRBV7-6 and TRBJ1-2; no clear D gene. CDR1 and CDR2 from the germline V gene are SGHVS and FNYEAQ. Trimming stripped 4 bases from V and 8 bases from J, with 26 bases between. CDR3 length: 17 amino acids. The CDR3 DNA sequence: TGTGCCAGCAGCTCCAGAGTAGGAGCCGAACCTAGTAGCGGCTACACCTTC. It codes for CASSSRVGAEPSSGYTF.

The chain is built from TRBV7-2 and TRBJ1-4, with 7 bases matching TRBD1. V was pared by 2 bases and J by 3 bases, with 6 bases of the junction left unmatched. CDR1 is SGHTA, CDR2 FQGNSA, per germline. The CDR3 consists of 16 residues. CDR3 in amino acids: CASSLNPQGANEKLFF. The CDR3 nucleotides read TGTGCCAGCAGCTTAAATCCCCAGGGGGCTAATGAAAAACTGTTTTTT.

This clone was seen just once. The chain has TRBV11-2 and TRBJ2-1; D remains unclear. Trimming pared 1 base from V and 9 bases from J, leaving 4 bases between. CDR1 is SGHAT, CDR2 FQNNGV, per germline. This CDR3 has 11 residues. The CDR3, as DNA: TGTGCCAGCAGCTTAGCCGGTGAGCAGTTCTTC. Amino acids: CASSLAGEQFF.

The rearrangement uses TRBV7-2 and TRBJ2-7; possibly TRBD1 for D (5 bases). The CDR3 has 13 residues. The ends were cut back, 4 bases at V and 3 bases at J, with 10 bases in the middle. Germline V gene sequence: CDR1 SGHTA, CDR2 FQGNSA. The CDR3 DNA reads as TGTGCCAGCAGCTCCAGACAGCACTACGAGCAGTACTTC. Residues: CASSSRQHYEQYF.